This TCR beta chain was sequenced for a study of blood T cells in healthy people across ages (dated by TCRdb to the mid-2010s). As for the study more broadly: Template switching captured roughly one uniquely barcoded TCR beta cDNA molecule per two T cells in model experiments. Using deep sequencing normalized with unique cDNA molecular identifiers, the study measured how TCR beta repertoire diversity changes with age. The donors were split into four age groups: young (average 16 years), middle-aged (roughly 42), aged (over 55) and long-lived (under 85). Donors of different ages were randomly distributed across sequencing lanes to avoid experimental bias. The study analyzed two additional independent replicas of 1 million unique cDNA reads from the same blood draw for two donors, one aged 18 to 30 and one aged 80 or older. The paper as a whole reports these results and caveats: There was a strong correlation between observed TCR beta diversity and the percentage of naive T cells measured by flow cytometry. Estimates of total diversity based on one million sequenced T cells were regarded as lower bounds and as underestimates. Conclusive comparison of naive and antigen-experienced compartments was prevented by the profiling of bulk unsorted PBMCs. The long-lived group showed more naive CD4+ T cells, fewer expanded clones and increased TCR diversity than the aged group, suggesting age selection. Because the CMV infection status of the donors was unknown, age-related changes in expanded clonotypes may potentially have been confounded. As age increased, observed TCR beta diversity per million T cells dropped in a roughly linear way, and a significant reduction was already evident by age 40.

Library prep was done by 5' RACE. This sample was sequenced with an Illumina HiSeq 2500. A second PCR of about 6 to 11 cycles was run with a J-beta primer mix and a sample-barcoded 5' primer. A template-switch 5' adaptor carrying 12 random nucleotides introduced a unique molecular identifier onto each TCR beta cDNA molecule. Each sample yielded at least 2.5 million CDR3-containing paired-end reads. First-strand cDNA was synthesized from all RNA with the Mint cDNA synthesis kit, primed by a TRBC-specific oligonucleotide. After uracil-DNA glycosylase treatment, a first 18-cycle PCR used universal primers M1SS and BC2_uni_R on all cDNA. From the authors' description of their analysis: Each sample was normalized by randomly selecting 1 million high-quality reads, each carrying a distinct molecular identifier. Instead of being binned into consensus sequences, reads with shared molecular identifiers were discarded. MiTCR, run with a Q25 quality threshold and the strictest error-elimination algorithm, handled CDR3 identification, clonotype clustering and error correction. Lower-bound total TCR beta diversity was estimated with a nonparametric unseen species model using Euler transformation. TCRdb ran its own pipeline on the public reads, namely fastp trimming at Q25 and MiXCR clone calling, and kept in-frame beta chains. Duplicate CDR3 protein sequences are folded into a single record with the most common DNA and genes. Here the V and J calls rest on TCRdb's processing, not on the authors' analysis. Here the sample has around 800,000 distinct CDR3 sequences; 53% occur a single time. The leading ten clones occupy 41% of the sample.

This clonotype was seen only a few times. The antigen it recognizes is unknown. Per-base quality was not reported, and no clone a single base away is much larger than it. Donors were approximately 42 systemically healthy Caucasian individuals from Russia aged roughly 6 to 100 years. Each donor gave 8.5 to 10 milliliters of peripheral blood, collected into EDTA-treated Vacutainer tubes. Ficoll-Paque density-gradient centrifugation was used to isolate PBMCs, with at least 6.5 million obtained per sample. Total RNA, at least 6 micrograms per sample, was extracted from PBMCs with Trizol reagent. For every donor, an aliquot of PBMCs went through flow cytometry to measure the percentages of naive CD45RAhigh/CD27high T cells. Unmatched junction bases come to 9, with V trimmed by 5 bases and J by 3 bases. From cysteine to phenylalanine, the CDR3 is 15 amino acids long. Only the CDR3 part of the read is kept: 45 bases, read in frame from the first base. The CDR1 and CDR2 encoded by the germline V gene (reference sequence) are DFQATT and SNEGSKA.

This TCR came from an elderly man in good health. The sequence is built from TRBV20-1 and TRBJ1-5; 8 junctional bases match TRBD1. The sequenced sample was blood. The DNA reads as follows: TGCAGTGCTCCCATTGGACAGGGCCACAATCAGCCCCAGCATTTT. The translation is CSAPIGQGHNQPQHF.